The 28 T cell receptor beta chains below all came from one sample that was sequenced in a study of blood T cell repertoires in COVID-19. Only in-frame clones appear in the TCRdb table, and some are missing; sequencing was by immunoSEQ multiplex PCR. Of about 71,000 clones listed, roughly four fifths are singletons. Sequenced sample: peripheral blood. The receptors were sampled from a man aged 70-80 years with acute or convalescent COVID-19.

The chain is built from TRBV5-6 and TRBJ2-1; weak D call: TRBD2 (6 bases). V was trimmed by 4 bases and J by 1 base, leaving 15 bases between them. This CDR3 spans 16 amino acids. Germline CDR1 is SGHDT and CDR2 is YYEEEE. The CDR3 spells CASSQGLAQSYNEQFF. The CDR3 coding sequence is TGTGCCAGCAGCCAAGGGCTAGCGCAATCCTACAATGAGCAGTTCTTC.

The chain's CDR3 is CASSSGLAGGEDTQYF. The DNA of the CDR3 is TGTGCCAGCAGCTCCGGACTAGCGGGAGGTGAAGATACGCAGTATTTT. The chain combines TRBV5-4 with TRBJ2-3, with 14 positions matching TRBD2. The CDR3 has 16 residues. CDR1 and CDR2 from the germline V gene are SGHNT and YYREEE (reference sequence). The trim removed 3 bases at V and 5 bases at J, leaving 5 bases unmatched.

The chain joins TRBV9 to TRBJ1-1; possibly TRBD1 for D (6 bases). Per the germline V gene, CDR1 is SGDLS and CDR2 is YYNGEE. Trimming removed 0 bases at V and 5 bases at J, with 11 bases between. The length of the CDR3 is 14 residues. The CDR3 region is CASSVGGGPTEAFF. The CDR3 bases are TGTGCCAGCAGCGTAGGAGGGGGTCCTACTGAAGCTTTCTTT.

V gene TRBV7-9 combines with J gene TRBJ2-1, with TRBD1 matching over 8 bases. The germline CDR1 and CDR2 sequences are SEHNR and FQNEAQ (reference sequence). The CDR3 extends over 12 amino acids. V lost 5 bases and J lost 9; bases outside the gene matches: 3. The DNA of the CDR3 is TGTGCCAGCAGCGCCACAGGGGGTGAGCAGTTCTTC. Encoded protein: CASSATGGEQFF.

The chain joins TRBV28 to TRBJ1-5; no clear D gene. V shed 5 bases and J shed 5 bases, with 13 bases lying between them. This CDR3 is 14 amino acids long. CDR1 MDHEN and CDR2 SYDVKM come from the germline V gene. The CDR3 sequence is CASSPGLEDQPQHF. CDR3 in DNA: TGTGCCAGCAGTCCCGGACTGGAGGATCAGCCCCAGCATTTT.

This clone occurred a few times. The chain is built from TRBV27 and TRBJ1-1; possible D gene TRBD1, 6 bases. Germline-derived CDR1 and CDR2 are MNHEY and SMNVEV (reference sequence). The CDR3 consists of 13 residues. Trimming cost V 3 bases and J 5 bases, with 10 bases left between them. In DNA, the CDR3 is TGTGCCAGCAGTTTGAACAGGGTGACTGAAGCTTTCTTT. Its translation: CASSLNRVTEAFF.

The genes are TRBV5-4 and TRBJ1-3, with no clear D. V lost 1 base, J lost 5 bases, and 13 bases lay in between. CDR3 size: 15 residues. Germline lookup yields CDR1 SGHNT and CDR2 YYREEE (reference sequence). CDR3 loop: CASSLSVAGRNTIYF. CDR3 sequence (DNA): TGTGCCAGCAGCTTGAGTGTGGCAGGCCGAAACACCATATATTTT.

The V gene is TRBV19, the J gene TRBJ2-3; D perhaps matches TRBD1 (6 bases). The germline V gene encodes CDR1 LNHDA and CDR2 SQIVND (reference sequence). V gave up 5 bases and J gave up 3 bases, with 15 bases separating them. There are 15 residues in the CDR3. CDR3 region: CASSYRRGPTDTQYF. CDR3 DNA: TGTGCCAGTAGTTACCGCAGGGGCCCAACAGATACGCAGTATTTT.

V and J are TRBV5-1 and TRBJ1-1, with D maybe TRBD1 (5 bases). Deletions cut 7 bases from V and 0 bases from J, with 10 bases between. The CDR3 extends over 13 amino acids. Germline CDR1 SGHRS, CDR2 YFSETQ. The CDR3 DNA reads as TGCGCCAGCCGACAGATAATGAACACTGAAGCTTTCTTT. Translation gives CASRQIMNTEAFF.

This chain connects TRBV7-2 to TRBJ2-1; D is undetermined. The CDR3 has 11 residues. Per the germline V gene, CDR1 is SGHTA and CDR2 is FQGNSA. V dropped 4 bases and J dropped 8 bases, with 6 bases sitting between them. The CDR3 nucleotides read TGTGCCAGCAGCTATAGCTATGAGCAGTTCTTC. As protein: CASSYSYEQFF.

The chain is built from TRBV28 and TRBJ2-2, with TRBD1 matching 12 bases. The CDR3 has 16 amino acids. CDR1 is MDHEN and CDR2 is SYDVKM in the germline V gene. The V and J ends lost 5 bases and 5 bases, in that order; junction bases with no gene match: 6. The CDR3 sequence is CASSDGTGGLTGELFF. Here the CDR3 DNA reads TGTGCCAGCAGTGACGGGACAGGGGGCTTGACCGGGGAGCTGTTTTTT.

The genes are TRBV19 and TRBJ2-4, with 7 bases aligning to TRBD2. Germline CDR1 and CDR2: LNHDA and SQIVND (reference sequence). The junction had 7 bases not matched to a gene; V was cut back by 5 bases and J by 3 bases. There are 15 residues in the CDR3. In nucleotides, the CDR3 is TGTGCCAGTAGTGGGGGGGAGCCAGGCAAAAACATTCAGTACTTC. Residues: CASSGGEPGKNIQYF. Full variable domain (remainder filled in from reference TRBV19 and TRBJ2-4): DGGITQSPKYLFRKEGQNVTLSCEQNLNHDAMYWYRQDPGQGLRLIYYSQIVNDFQKGDIAEGYSVSREKKESFPLTVTSAQKNPTAFYLCASSGGEPGKNIQYFGAGTRLSVL.

J is TRBJ1-5 and V is TRBV6-1; D possibly corresponds to TRBD1 (5 bases). This CDR3 spans 17 amino acids. The V end lost 1 base, the J end lost 1 base, and 14 bases lay between the germline ends. CDR1 and CDR2 (germline): MNHNS, SASEGT. The CDR3 loop is CASSEDPTASSNQPQHF. CDR3 nucleotides: TGTGCCAGCAGTGAAGATCCGACAGCCTCAAGCAATCAGCCCCAGCATTTT.

The chain recombines TRBV7-2 with TRBJ1-1, with TRBD1 as a possible D gene (5 bases). In germline, CDR1 is SGHTA, CDR2 FQGNSA. The CDR3 has 13 residues. Trimming took 5 bases from V and 0 from J, leaving 7 bases between them. CDR3 nucleotide sequence: TGTGCCAGCAGCCGACAGATGAACACTGAAGCTTTCTTT. Translation: CASSRQMNTEAFF.

This clone was detected once. CDR3 sequence reads: CASGRGRGLNTEAFF. DNA for the CDR3: TGCGCCAGCGGGAGGGGCAGGGGACTGAACACTGAAGCTTTCTTT. The rearrangement links TRBV5-1 to TRBJ1-1, with D perhaps TRBD1 (6 bases). Germline CDR1 SGHRS, CDR2 YFSETQ. Between the trimmed V and J ends, which lost 7 bases and 0 bases, there was a span of 16 bases. The CDR3 has 15 amino acids.

The V and J genes are TRBV5-5 and TRBJ1-1; D gene unclear. The CDR3 runs 13 residues. In germline, CDR1 is SGHKS, CDR2 YYEKEE (reference sequence). The germline V and J ends were trimmed by 6 bases and 1 base, with 10 bases remaining between them. CDR3 residues: CASTLHQNTEAFF. The DNA for the CDR3 is TGTGCCAGCACCTTACACCAGAACACTGAAGCTTTCTTT.

The CDR3 DNA sequence: TGTGCCAGTCGGACTAGCGGTAACACAGATACGCAGTATTTT. Encoded protein: CASRTSGNTDTQYF. This rearrangement joins TRBV19 to TRBJ2-3; 10 bases are shared with TRBD2. The CDR3 runs 14 residues. Germline loops: CDR1 LNHDA, CDR2 SQIVND (reference sequence). J was trimmed by 2 bases and V by 8 bases; bases with no gene match: 4.

The J gene is TRBJ2-7, the V gene TRBV7-9, with 9 bases identical to TRBD2. V lost 1 base, J lost 2 bases, and 9 bases stayed unmatched. Germline V lookup: CDR1 SEHNR, CDR2 FQNEAQ (reference sequence). This CDR3 is built from 17 residues. This chain's CDR3 is CASSLVGLAGMTYEQYF. The CDR3 DNA reads as TGTGCCAGCAGCTTAGTTGGGCTAGCGGGAATGACCTACGAGCAGTACTTC.

The V gene is TRBV30, the J gene TRBJ2-2; D is possibly TRBD2 (6 bases). The germline V and J ends were trimmed by 3 bases and 6 bases, with 8 bases remaining between them. The CDR3 spans 12 residues. Germline values: CDR1 GTSNPN, CDR2 SVGIG (reference sequence). The CDR3 reads CAWSLAPGELFF. DNA for the CDR3: TGTGCCTGGAGCCTAGCGCCCGGGGAGCTGTTTTTT.

CDR3 nucleotide sequence: TGTGCCAGTAGTATGCCTCGGACTAAGTACGGGGAGCTGTTTTTT. Residues: CASSMPRTKYGELFF. The chain has TRBV19 and TRBJ2-2; possibly TRBD2 for D (6 bases). CDR3 length: 15 amino acids. Germline loops: CDR1 LNHDA, CDR2 SQIVND (reference sequence). The V gene lost 3 bases and the J gene lost 7 bases, with 15 bases spanning the gap.

This chain uses TRBV5-4 with TRBJ2-7; 12 nucleotides agree with TRBD2. The V gene end was trimmed by 3 bases and the J gene end by 2 bases; junction bases not matched to a gene: 3. Germline CDR1 reads SGHNT; CDR2 reads YYREEE (reference sequence). The CDR3 contains 15 residues. CDR3 sequence (DNA): TGTGCCAGCAGCTGGACTAGCGGGAAGACCTACGAGCAGTACTTC. Translating it yields CASSWTSGKTYEQYF.

CDR3 DNA sequence: TGTGCCAGTAGTATAGATGCGACAGCCATCAGGAATGAGCAGTTCTTC. Translated, it gives CASSIDATAIRNEQFF. The V and J genes are TRBV19 and TRBJ2-1; TRBD1 might be the D (5 bases). The ends were cut back, 0 bases at V and 7 bases at J, with 16 bases in the middle. This CDR3 spans 16 amino acids. Germline V gene sequence: CDR1 LNHDA, CDR2 SQIVND (reference sequence).

This chain's CDR3 is CAWSDPGWNTEAFF. The CDR3 coding sequence is TGTGCCTGGAGTGACCCGGGGTGGAACACTGAAGCTTTCTTT. The rearrangement joins TRBV30 to TRBJ1-1; D remains ambiguous. In germline, CDR1 is GTSNPN, CDR2 SVGIG (reference sequence). V was cut by 1 base and J by 1 base, with 10 bases left in between. CDR3 length equals 14 residues.

The genes are TRBV6-6 and TRBJ1-2; D is uncertain. V shed 8 bases and J shed 0 bases, with 10 bases lying between them. The CDR3 length is 13 residues. Germline assignment: CDR1 MNHNY and CDR2 SVGAGI (reference sequence). The CDR3 loop reads CASLSPSNYGYTF. CDR3 nucleotide sequence: TGTGCCAGCCTTTCTCCTTCTAACTATGGCTACACCTTC.

The gene calls are TRBV20-1 and TRBJ1-1; D is uncertain. Germline V gene lookup returns CDR1 DFQATT and CDR2 SNEGSKA (reference sequence). The CDR3 has 10 residues. V lost 7 bases, J lost 3 bases, and 6 bases lay in between. CDR3 in DNA: TGCAGTGGCGCACACACTGAAGCTTTCTTT. As protein: CSGAHTEAFF.

The chain links TRBV24-1 to TRBJ2-2; 8 bases line up with TRBD1. From germline, CDR1 is KGHDR and CDR2 SFDVKD. The CDR3 has 16 amino acids. The junction had 6 bases not matched to a gene; V was cut back by 3 bases and J by 4 bases. This CDR3 reads CATSDTTGAGTGELFF. CDR3 sequence (DNA): TGTGCCACCAGTGATACGACAGGGGCGGGCACCGGGGAGCTGTTTTTT.

The CDR3, as DNA: TGTGCGAGGACTGGGTCGGGGGGGCAAGAGACCCAGTACTTC. This gives the protein CARTGSGGQETQYF. The rearrangement uses TRBV30 and TRBJ2-5; 8 bases map to TRBD2. Germline V lookup: CDR1 GTSNPN, CDR2 SVGIG (reference sequence). The CDR3 totals 14 residues.

This chain uses TRBV6-5 with TRBJ2-1, with 9 nucleotides matching TRBD2. The V gene end was trimmed by 7 bases and the J gene end by 9 bases; junction bases not matched to a gene: 10. Germline assignment: CDR1 MNHEY and CDR2 SVGAGI. The CDR3 length is 14 residues. The CDR3 here is CASTKRREGSEQFF. The DNA of the CDR3 is TGTGCCAGCACCAAGCGGCGGGAGGGGAGTGAGCAGTTCTTC.